This is a list of T cell receptor beta chains from one sample in a study of cytomegalovirus exposure and HLA in healthy donors. Measured with immunoSEQ multiplex PCR; TCRdb has only the in-frame clones, and not every one. Here the sample table reports just over 200,000 clones. Sequenced sample: PBMCs. The receptors derive from a girl aged 2-9 years in good health and CMV-seropositive. CDR3s leave out the opening cysteine and the closing phenylalanine or tryptophan. Each record gives: V gene, J gene, CDR3 protein.

TRBV29-1,TRBJ2-1,SVEVALGSSEQF
TRBV5-5,TRBJ1-5,ASSLTDYSNQPQH
TRBV19,TRBJ2-3,ASSTTGGTDTQY
TRBV6-6,TRBJ1-5,ASSYGTGNSNQPQH
TRBV27,TRBJ2-6,ASRASRVLGGANVLT
TRBV6-1,TRBJ2-3,ASMAGAGTDTQY
TRBV27,TRBJ2-2,ATHRGNTGELF
TRBV28,.,ASGYEQY
TRBV27,TRBJ1-2,ASSPGRTYGYT
TRBV10-1,TRBJ2-1,ASMGLLNEQF
TRBV19,TRBJ1-5,ASGQAIHQPQH
TRBV27,TRBJ2-7,ASKIAGGPREQY
TRBV10-3,TRBJ2-1,AISERATSGSKNEQF
TRBV5-1,TRBJ2-3,ASSNPQDTQY
TRBV7-6,TRBJ2-7,ASSLGTSGGPNEQY
TRBV4-1,TRBJ2-3,ASSQASGYTSTDTQY
TRBV20-1,TRBJ2-5,SARTRETQY
TRBV10-3,TRBJ1-1,ATVDSNTEAF
TRBV5-1,TRBJ1-2,ASSLRGGTPGDGYT
TRBV6-5,TRBJ2-7,ASSYVQGYEQY
TRBV13,TRBJ2-2,ASSSVTAGSSSGELF
TRBV5-1,TRBJ2-2,ASSLVSGNTGELF
TRBV5-1,TRBJ2-1,ASRLVPWTASYNEQF
TRBV9,TRBJ1-1,ASSVGGRAEAF
TRBV29-1,TRBJ2-6,SVQSTGANVLT
TRBV28,TRBJ2-2,ASRGSGLAGTGELF
TRBV11-2,TRBJ2-3,ASSLSLAGGFTDTQY
TRBV27,TRBJ1-2,ASSYQPSSNYGYT
TRBV6-6,TRBJ1-1,ASSYSRGNTEAF
TRBV27,TRBJ1-5,ASSLSFSQGGYQPQH
TRBV27,TRBJ2-1,ASYTTAGEQF
TRBV27,TRBJ2-7,ANTRDYPSYEQY
TRBV28,TRBJ1-5,ASSRTGTENQPQH
TRBV7-9,TRBJ2-5,ASSLIDSPWETQY
TRBV10-1,TRBJ2-3,ASLTDTQY
TRBV18,TRBJ1-1,ASSPRTQGGDTEAF
TRBV20-1,TRBJ2-5,SASDRETQY
TRBV27,TRBJ2-7,ASNPSGRGGEQY
TRBV28,TRBJ1-1,ASRLIRGANTEAF
TRBV5-1,TRBJ2-1,ASSASGGPPLGEKSYNEQF
TRBV25-1,TRBJ2-7,ASSAWPRSYEQY